A selection of T cell receptor beta chains follows, all from one sample in a study of blood T cell repertoires in COVID-19. Clones were sequenced by immunoSEQ multiplex PCR, and TCRdb holds only the in-frame ones, with some missing. The sample contains a few hundred thousand clones, 87% of which appear only once. Sequencing used PBMCs or T cells enriched from blood (not recorded which). All receptors come from a woman in her 50s who had recovered from COVID-19. Each CDR3 is given with its conserved first and last residue. Some rows mark clone size as missing; the rest say once, few, many or name a class of expanded clone.

CDR3 length,clone size,J gene,V gene,CDR3 protein
15,-,TRBJ1-5,TRBV2,CASSETWAVNQPQHF
12,-,TRBJ2-3,TRBV7-9,CASSAGLDTQYF
14,-,TRBJ2-3,TRBV2,CASKRQGRTDTQYF
14,-,TRBJ2-5,TRBV9,CASSGGGFEETQYF
13,-,TRBJ1-2,TRBV5-1,CASSEGWASGYTF
14,-,TRBJ1-4,TRBV27,CASSRQGTNEKLFF
15,-,TRBJ2-3,TRBV9,CASSILAGPTDTQYF
15,-,TRBJ1-5,TRBV5-8,CASSSARGGGQPQHF
16,once,TRBJ1-3,TRBV5-1,CASSRIDGGVGNTIYF
16,-,TRBJ2-3,TRBV3-1/TRBV3-2,CASSTGLAGWRNTQYF
16,-,TRBJ2-7,TRBV14,CASSQDTGGIIYEQYF
13,-,TRBJ1-1,TRBV9,CASSVGRATEAFF
16,-,TRBJ1-3,TRBV7-9,CASSLNTGREGNTIYF
13,-,TRBJ1-5,TRBV24-1,CATSDSFYQPQHF
16,few,TRBJ1-1,TRBV5-1,CASSLAWGQMNTEAFF
15,once,TRBJ1-6,TRBV19,CASSKVLGGNSPLHF
14,-,TRBJ2-3,TRBV9,CAGAPGGAADTQYF
12,-,TRBJ2-7,TRBV7-9,CASRQGSYEQYF
16,-,TRBJ1-2,TRBV16,CASSQSEQRASYGYTF
13,-,TRBJ1-5,TRBV7-2,CASSLGAMEPQHF
15,once,TRBJ1-5,TRBV28,CASSLQPGSNQPQHF
14,-,TRBJ2-7,TRBV18,CASSLSGTFYEQYF
19,-,TRBJ1-6,TRBV21-1,CASSKALYGPPTDNSPLHF
12,-,TRBJ1-4,TRBV12-3/TRBV12-4,CASTLNNEKLFF
15,-,TRBJ1-4,TRBV2,CASNPHGGRSEKLFF
15,-,TRBJ2-4,TRBV27,CASSPLGGGFGIQYF
17,-,TRBJ2-5,TRBV3-1/TRBV3-2,CASSQRAGTGGWETQYF
15,-,TRBJ1-5,TRBV19,CASSIGGTKNQPQHF
16,-,TRBJ1-4,TRBV19,CASSRGTGTGNEKLFF
11,-,TRBJ1-1,TRBV3-1/TRBV3-2,CASSQGAEAFF
15,-,TRBJ2-7,TRBV15,CATSREGQGSYEQYF
15,-,TRBJ2-7,TRBV4-1,CASSQDWQGVYEQYF
12,once,TRBJ1-1,TRBV6-2/TRBV6-3,CASSDGAGGAFF
14,once,TRBJ1-2,TRBV5-1,CASSDKAGGYGYTF
15,-,TRBJ1-3,TRBV5-1,CASSVGTGGRNTIYF
16,-,TRBJ2-7,TRBV27,CASSLRRGGTTSEQYF
15,-,TRBJ2-1,TRBV6-4,CASSETSGVHNEQFF
13,-,TRBJ2-7,TRBV19,CASSQQVRYEQYF
15,-,TRBJ2-2,TRBV5-1,CASSLTVADSGELFF
15,-,TRBJ1-2,TRBV28,CASSSPTGGFDGYTF
16,-,TRBJ2-7,TRBV27,CASSSPGGTRPYEQYF
15,-,TRBJ1-1,TRBV9,CASSPRGAGNTEAFF